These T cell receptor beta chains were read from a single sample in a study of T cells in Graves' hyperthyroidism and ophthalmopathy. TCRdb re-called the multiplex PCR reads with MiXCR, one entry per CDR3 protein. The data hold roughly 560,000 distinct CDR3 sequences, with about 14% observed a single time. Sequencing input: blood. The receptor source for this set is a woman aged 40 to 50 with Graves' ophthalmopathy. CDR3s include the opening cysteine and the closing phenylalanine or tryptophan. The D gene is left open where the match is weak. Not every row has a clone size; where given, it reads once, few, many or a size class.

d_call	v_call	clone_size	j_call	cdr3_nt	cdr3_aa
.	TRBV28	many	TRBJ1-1	TGTGCCAGCAGTACATCCAGGACAGCCAACACTGAAGCTTTCTTT	CASSTSRTANTEAFF
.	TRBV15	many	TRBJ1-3	TGTGCCACCAGCAGAGATCGTGTAAACACCATATATTTT	CATSRDRVNTIYF
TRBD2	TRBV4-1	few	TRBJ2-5	TGCGCCAGCAGCGAATCACTAGCGGGGCTTCAAGAGACCCAGTACTTC	CASSESLAGLQETQYF
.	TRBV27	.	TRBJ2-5	TGTGCCAGCAGTCCGGACACGAAGACCCAGTACTTC	CASSPDTKTQYF
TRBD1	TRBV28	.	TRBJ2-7	TGTGCCAGCAGAGATCCCTCCGGGACAGGGGATCACGAGCAGTACTTC	CASRDPSGTGDHEQYF
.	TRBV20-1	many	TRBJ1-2	TGCAGTGCTAGAGATCCCGGGCCTAGGACCGGCTGCACCTTC	CSARDPGPRTGCTF
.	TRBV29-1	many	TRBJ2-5	TGCAGCGTTGCGGAGACACAAGAGACCCAGTACTTC	CSVAETQETQYF
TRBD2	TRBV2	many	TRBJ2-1	TGTGCCAGCAGTGAAGCGTTACTAGCGGGAGACGGCAATGAGCAGTTCTTC	CASSEALLAGDGNEQFF
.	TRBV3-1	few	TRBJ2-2	TGTGCCAGCAGCCAGGCAGTAGCGGGGGAGCTGTTTTTT	CASSQAVAGELFF
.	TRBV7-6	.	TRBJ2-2	TGTGCCAGCAGCTTACGACCCAGATTTGACGGGGAGCTGTTTTTT	CASSLRPRFDGELFF
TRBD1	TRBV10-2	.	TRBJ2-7	TGCGCCACCGCCTGGACAGGGGGCAACGAGCAGTACTTC	CATAWTGGNEQYF
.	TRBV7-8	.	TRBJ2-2	TGTGCCAGCAGACCATTGCGAGTGGGGGACACCGGGGAGCTGTTTTTT	CASRPLRVGDTGELFF
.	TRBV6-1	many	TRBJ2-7	TGTGCCAGCAGTGACAGGGGTACCTACGAGCAGTACTTC	CASSDRGTYEQYF
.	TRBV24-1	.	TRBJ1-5	TGTGCCACCAGTATGGGATACCATCAGCCCCAGCATTTT	CATSMGYHQPQHF
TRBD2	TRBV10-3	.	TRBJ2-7	TGTGCCATCAGGGGGACTAGCGGGAGTTACGAGCAGTACTTC	CAIRGTSGSYEQYF
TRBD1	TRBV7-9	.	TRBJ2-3	TGTGCCAGCAGCTACAGGGGATGGGCAGATACGCAGTATTTT	CASSYRGWADTQYF
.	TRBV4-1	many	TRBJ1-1	TGCGCCAGCAGCAACATGAACACTGAAGCTTTCTTT	CASSNMNTEAFF
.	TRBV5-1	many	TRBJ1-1	TGCGCCAGCAGCATCGGGGGGGTCGACACTGAAGCTTTCTTT	CASSIGGVDTEAFF
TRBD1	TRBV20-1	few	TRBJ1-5	TGCAGTGCTGCTCACAGGGGGCTAGGAAATCAGCCCCAGCATTTT	CSAAHRGLGNQPQHF
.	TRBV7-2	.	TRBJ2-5	TGTGCCAGCAGCCCCGGGCCGGGGAGGGAGACCCAGTACTTC	CASSPGPGRETQYF